A single sample is the source of the 2 T cell receptor beta chains below, sequenced in a study of identical twins. TCRdb reanalysed the 5' RACE reads using MiXCR and keeps one entry per CDR3 protein. This sample carries 450,000 or so distinct CDR3 sequences, 14% of them seen once, and the ten largest clones take approximately 0.98%. This same sample was also part of a study on yellow fever vaccine responses in identical twins.

Sequenced material: CD4+ T cells sorted from blood. These receptors came from a woman in her late teens or twenties in good health.

This clonotype was counted between two and nine times. This clone may be a read error of a much larger clone one base away. The chain combines TRBV2 with TRBJ2-7; possibly TRBD1 for D (6 bases). From germline, CDR1 is SNHLY and CDR2 FYNNEI. V was trimmed by 8 bases and J by 3 bases, leaving 14 bases between them. This CDR3 is built from 13 residues. The CDR3 spells CASGRDTNYEQYF. In DNA, the CDR3 is TGTGCCAGCGGACGGGACACTAACTACGAGCAGTACTTC. Full variable domain (missing parts from reference TRBV2 and TRBJ2-7): EPEVTQTPSHQVTQMGQEVILRCVPISNHLYFYWYRQILGQKVEFLVSFYNNEISEKSEIFDDQFSVERPDGSNFTLKIRSTKLEDSAMYFCASGRDTNYEQYFGPGTRLTVT.

This clonotype was seen a few times. The V and J genes are TRBV2 and TRBJ1-4; D unclear. V lost 8 bases and J 0 bases, leaving 4 bases between the germline ends. Germline loops: CDR1 SNHLY, CDR2 FYNNEI. The length of the CDR3 is 12 residues. The CDR3 DNA reads as TGTGCCAGCGGAGCAACTAATGAAAAACTGTTTTTT. Amino acids: CASGATNEKLFF.